Listed here are 31 T cell receptor beta chains from one sample, sequenced in a study of CD8 T cells in ankylosing spondylitis. TCRdb redid the calling of the 5' RACE reads with MiXCR, one entry per CDR3 protein. The sample lists around 340,000 distinct CDR3 sequences, 20% to 25% occurring once. The sequenced sample consisted of blood, either unsorted or a sorted T cell fraction (not recorded which). Receptors were obtained from a male donor with ankylosing spondylitis or in good health (not recorded which).

This clonotype appeared a few times. The V and J genes are TRBV4-1 and TRBJ2-1; possibly TRBD2 for D (5 bases). The CDR3 totals 11 residues. The V end was cut by 8 bases, the J end by 8 bases, with 10 bases between. The germline gives CDR1 MGHRA, CDR2 YSYEKL. CDR3 loop: CASSAGDEQFF. For the CDR3, the DNA is TGCGCCAGCTCGGCGGGCGATGAGCAGTTCTTC.

The chain recombines TRBV9 with TRBJ2-1; D may correspond to TRBD1 or TRBD2 (6 bases each). Germline V gene lookup returns CDR1 SGDLS and CDR2 YYNGEE. Trimming removed 0 bases at V and 3 bases at J, with 7 bases between. CDR3 length equals 14 residues. The CDR3 sequence: CASSVEGGYNEQFF. In nucleotides, the CDR3 is TGTGCCAGCAGCGTAGAGGGGGGCTACAATGAGCAGTTCTTC.

The J gene is TRBJ2-3, the V gene TRBV4-1; maybe TRBD2 (6 bases). Germline lookup yields CDR1 MGHRA and CDR2 YSYEKL. The CDR3 is 14 amino acids. V was clipped by 3 bases and J by 4 bases, with 11 bases between them. The CDR3 region has the DNA TGCGCCAGCAGCCACCCCACTAGCCCAGATACGCAGTATTTT. Translation: CASSHPTSPDTQYF.

The CDR3 loop reads CASIPGQGSQETQYF. The DNA for the CDR3 is TGTGCCAGCATCCCGGGACAGGGATCCCAAGAGACCCAGTACTTC. The chain has TRBV5-6 and TRBJ2-5, with 9 bases that match TRBD1. Trimming removed 6 bases from V and 1 base from J; junction bases left unmatched: 7. The CDR3 contains 15 residues. The germline gives CDR1 SGHDT, CDR2 YYEEEE.

This clonotype showed up just a few times. The V call is TRBV11-2, the J call TRBJ2-5; 9 nucleotides align to TRBD1. This CDR3 has 18 amino acids. Trimming at V came to 5 bases and at J to 6 bases, leaving 19 bases not matched to a gene. CDR1 is SGHAT and CDR2 is FQNNGV in the germline V gene. CDR3: CASSTPRLQGADEKTQYF. CDR3 nucleotides: TGTGCCAGCAGCACCCCCAGATTACAGGGGGCAGATGAAAAGACCCAGTACTTC. Complete variable domain (other parts from reference TRBV11-2 and TRBJ2-5): EAGVAQSPRYKIIEKRQSVAFWCNPISGHATLYWYQQILGQGPKLLIQFQNNGVVDDSQLPKDRFSAERLKGVDSTLKIQPAKLEDSAVYLCASSTPRLQGADEKTQYFGPGTRLLVL.

A few counts support this clonotype. The chain employs TRBV10-3 and TRBJ2-3, with 15 bases identical to TRBD2. Per germline, CDR1 ENHRY and CDR2 SYGVKD. V gave up 6 bases and J gave up 7 bases; unmatched junction bases: 8. This CDR3 spans 16 amino acids. The CDR3 region has the DNA TGTGCCATCAGCATCGTAGGGACTAGCGGGGGGAATACGCAGTATTTT. Its translation is CAISIVGTSGGNTQYF.

This clonotype was picked up a small number of times. J is TRBJ2-7 and V is TRBV11-2; maybe TRBD2 (6 bases). Germline V gene sequence: CDR1 SGHAT, CDR2 FQNNGV. V was trimmed by 7 bases and J by 4 bases, leaving 17 bases between them. The CDR3 covers 14 residues. The CDR3 DNA follows: TGTGCCAGCAACCAGGTCGGGACTCTATACGAGCAGTACTTC. Protein: CASNQVGTLYEQYF. Using reference TRBV11-2 and TRBJ2-7 for the parts outside the CDR3, the full variable domain is EAGVAQSPRYKIIEKRQSVAFWCNPISGHATLYWYQQILGQGPKLLIQFQNNGVVDDSQLPKDRFSAERLKGVDSTLKIQPAKLEDSAVYLCASNQVGTLYEQYFGPGTRLTVT.

The rearrangement links TRBV4-1 to TRBJ2-1; D perhaps matches TRBD1 (6 bases). Trimming took 0 bases from V and 10 from J, leaving 16 bases between them. Per the germline V gene, CDR1 is MGHRA and CDR2 is YSYEKL. This CDR3 is built from 15 residues. The CDR3 DNA sequence: TGCGCCAGCAGCCAAGAACCGGATAGGGGGTACGAGCAGTTCTTC. As protein: CASSQEPDRGYEQFF.

This clonotype was found many times. V usage is TRBV12-3 or TRBV12-4 and J usage is TRBJ2-7; 8 positions match TRBD2. This CDR3 spans 13 amino acids. V lost 6 bases, J lost 3 bases, and 4 bases stayed unmatched. The CDR3 region has the DNA TGTGCCAGCAGCCTCGGGGGGGTCTACGAGCAGTACTTC. Amino acids: CASSLGGVYEQYF.

This rearrangement joins TRBV15 to TRBJ2-4; 9 bases line up with TRBD2. V shed 5 bases and J 2 bases; nucleotides not matched to a gene: 7. This CDR3 contains 16 residues. Germline CDR1 is LNHNV and CDR2 is YYDKDF (reference sequence). The CDR3 region is CATSAPRGGSKNIQYF. CDR3 bases: TGTGCCACCAGCGCGCCGCGGGGGGGGTCCAAAAACATTCAGTACTTC.

This clonotype occurred once. The V call is TRBV3-1, the J call TRBJ2-2; TRBD1 aligns across 7 bases. J lost 5 bases, V lost 11 bases, and 14 bases had no gene match. Per the germline V gene, CDR1 is LGHDT and CDR2 is YNNKEL (reference sequence). This CDR3 has 15 amino acids. The CDR3 DNA reads TGTGCCTCCTCCCATGGGACAGTGAGTACCGGGGAGCTGTTTTTT. Translation gives CASSHGTVSTGELFF.

The chain is built from TRBV7-7 and TRBJ2-5, with D possibly TRBD1 on 6 matching bases. V was trimmed by 5 bases and J by 1 base, leaving 11 bases between them. Germline values: CDR1 SSHAT, CDR2 FNYEAQ (reference sequence). This CDR3 spans 14 amino acids. CDR3 nucleotide sequence: TGTGCCAGCAGCCCCCCAGGGGTCCAAGAGACCCAGTACTTC. Translation: CASSPPGVQETQYF.

This clonotype was detected a few times. This sequence joins TRBV5-5 and TRBJ2-1; TRBD2 agrees at 12 bases. The trim removed 3 bases at V and 3 bases at J, leaving 4 bases unmatched. The V gene's germline CDR1 is SGHKS and CDR2 YYEKEE (reference sequence). There are 16 residues in the CDR3. In nucleotides, the CDR3 is TGTGCCAGCAGCTCCCAGACTAGCGGGGGCTACAATGAGCAGTTCTTC. This translates into CASSSQTSGGYNEQFF.

This clonotype showed up just a few times. The rearrangement links TRBV20-1 to TRBJ1-2, with a tentative D call TRBD1 (5 bases). CDR1 is DFQATT, CDR2 SNEGSKA, per germline (reference sequence). The CDR3 runs 12 residues. The CDR3 protein is CSATGFFYGYTF. The DNA for the CDR3 is TGCAGCGCAACAGGTTTTTTCTATGGCTACACCTTC.

V and J are TRBV6-1 and TRBJ2-2; D possibly corresponds to TRBD1 (5 bases). The germline gives CDR1 MNHNS, CDR2 SASEGT. This CDR3 region has 13 residues. V lost 8 bases to trimming and J lost 4 bases, with 11 bases between them. CDR3 bases: TGTGCCAGCTTTAGGGGAATCACCGGGGAGCTGTTTTTT. Amino acid sequence: CASFRGITGELFF.

The chain is built from TRBV6-2 or TRBV6-3 and TRBJ2-5, with 9 bases aligning to TRBD1. Germline V gene lookup returns CDR1 MNHEY and CDR2 SVGEGT. The length of the CDR3 is 15 residues. The junction had 6 bases not matched to a gene; V was cut back by 2 bases and J by 5 bases. Here the CDR3 reads CASSYGQGFWETQYF. CDR3 coding DNA: TGTGCCAGCAGTTACGGACAGGGGTTTTGGGAGACCCAGTACTTC.

V gene TRBV11-2 combines with J gene TRBJ2-4, with 9 bases lining up with TRBD2. With V trimmed by 5 bases and J by 5 bases, 16 bases remained unmatched. CDR1 is SGHAT, CDR2 FQNNGV, per germline. The CDR3 loop spans 18 amino acids. The CDR3, as DNA: TGTGCCAGCAGCCCCGGGAGGGGCGGGGGGGCCTCGGAAAACATTCAGTACTTC. Its protein product is CASSPGRGGGASENIQYF.

The rearrangement links TRBV29-1 to TRBJ2-3, with a possible D match to TRBD1 (5 bases). V was trimmed by 2 bases and J by 0 bases, leaving 27 bases between them. The germline CDR1 and CDR2 sequences are SQVTM and ANQGSEA. This CDR3 comprises 20 residues. CDR3 protein: CSVETKPVQEPYYSTDTQYF. The CDR3 DNA is TGCAGCGTTGAAACGAAGCCGGTACAGGAGCCTTATTATAGCACAGATACGCAGTATTTT.

The table lists this clonotype with a few counts. The genes are TRBV6-4 and TRBJ2-1, with 12 bases identical to TRBD2. The CDR3 loop spans 16 amino acids. The ends lost 0 bases at V and 7 bases at J; junction bases unmatched: 4. CDR1 is MRHNA and CDR2 is SNTAGT in the germline V gene. The DNA for the CDR3 is TGTGCCAGCAGTGACTCGGCTAGCGGGGGGGCAAATGAGCAGTTCTTC. Its translation: CASSDSASGGANEQFF.

The rearrangement uses TRBV6-1 and TRBJ2-3; 8 nucleotides line up with TRBD2. CDR3 length equals 15 residues. From germline, CDR1 is MNHNS and CDR2 SASEGT. Trimming at V came to 6 bases and at J to 6 bases, leaving 11 bases not matched to a gene. The CDR3 loop reads CASSHSGVRVDTQYF. CDR3 sequence (DNA): TGTGCCAGCAGCCATAGCGGGGTTCGGGTGGATACGCAGTATTTT.

This clonotype showed up many times. The rearrangement joins TRBV12-3 or TRBV12-4 to TRBJ2-5; D is unclear. The V and J ends lost 4 bases and 5 bases respectively, with 5 bases between them. There are 11 residues in the CDR3. Written as DNA, the CDR3 is TGTGCCAGCAGTTCCTTGGAGACCCAGTACTTC. Amino acids: CASSSLETQYF.

Many counts were recorded for this clonotype. The rearrangement joins TRBV7-8 to TRBJ2-1; D is unclear. CDR3 length: 14 amino acids. Germline loops: CDR1 SGHVS, CDR2 FQNEAQ. V lost 1 base, J lost 7 bases, and 11 bases lay in between. In nucleotides, the CDR3 is TGTGCCAGCAGCTTAGGGACCAAGTTAAATGAGCAGTTCTTC. It specifies CASSLGTKLNEQFF.

This clonotype was counted ten times or more. The chain joins TRBV2 to TRBJ2-1, with D perhaps TRBD1 (6 bases). V was clipped by 7 bases and J by 7 bases, with 20 bases between them. The CDR3 sequence is 15 residues long. The germline CDR1 and CDR2 sequences are SNHLY and FYNNEI. The CDR3 sequence is CASTLGQLGTNEQFF. CDR3 in DNA: TGTGCCAGCACTCTTGGACAGCTAGGGACAAATGAGCAGTTCTTC.

This clonotype has at least ten counts. The chain combines TRBV10-3 with TRBJ2-7, with D perhaps matching TRBD2 (5 bases). The CDR3 totals 14 residues. V lost 0 bases and J lost 2, with 8 bases in between. Germline V gene sequence: CDR1 ENHRY, CDR2 SYGVKD. The CDR3 sequence is CAISESGGPYEQYF. The CDR3 coding sequence is TGTGCCATCAGTGAGTCCGGCGGGCCCTACGAGCAGTACTTC.

The genes are TRBV20-1 and TRBJ2-7; 7 bases are a match to TRBD2. Germline values: CDR1 DFQATT, CDR2 SNEGSKA (reference sequence). This CDR3 contains 16 residues. J lost 1 base, V lost 3 bases, and 12 bases had no gene match. The DNA of the CDR3 is TGCAGTGCTAGCTCGGGTCGACTCGGGGGGTCCTACGAGCAGTACTTC. Its protein is CSASSGRLGGSYEQYF.

The chain couples TRBV2 to TRBJ2-3, with D possibly matching TRBD2 (6 bases). Per germline, CDR1 SNHLY and CDR2 FYNNEI. There are 18 residues in the CDR3. This chain's CDR3 is CTRSTRFRAGTSTDTQYF. The CDR3 DNA sequence: TGTACCCGCAGCACCCGCTTTAGAGCGGGTACCTCCACAGATACGCAGTATTTT.

V gene TRBV5-6 combines with J gene TRBJ2-2, with D possibly being TRBD1 (6 bases). Trimming cost V 5 bases and J 5 bases, with 16 bases left between them. Germline-derived CDR1 and CDR2 are SGHDT and YYEEEE. The CDR3 sequence is 15 residues long. The CDR3 spells CASSSIRGRTGELFF. In DNA, the CDR3 is TGTGCCAGCAGTTCAATCAGGGGAAGGACCGGGGAGCTGTTTTTT.

The chain recombines TRBV11-2 with TRBJ2-7; D is unclear. Trimming left V 2 bases short and J 0 bases short, with 14 bases between. Germline lookup yields CDR1 SGHAT and CDR2 FQNNGV. This CDR3 spans 16 amino acids. In nucleotides, the CDR3 is TGTGCCAGCAGCTTAAATCTAGTCCTAAACTCCTACGAGCAGTACTTC. Its protein is CASSLNLVLNSYEQYF.

This clonotype appeared a few times. One end of the junction varies from germline; a read error may be responsible. This chain uses TRBV20-1 with TRBJ2-2; perhaps TRBD2 as D (5 bases). The V gene's germline CDR1 is DFQATT and CDR2 SNEGSKA (reference sequence). The CDR3 consists of 14 residues. Here the CDR3 reads CSARDSPHTGELFF. In nucleotides, the CDR3 is TGCAGTGCTAGAGATTCTCCCCACACCGGGGAGCTGTTCTTT.

This chain joins TRBV27 and TRBJ2-6; 11 bases align to TRBD1. CDR1 MNHEY and CDR2 SMNVEV come from the germline V gene (reference sequence). This CDR3 comprises 19 residues. Germline trimming cut 4 bases from V and 0 bases from J; bases unmatched to any gene: 8. Here the CDR3 reads CASSSSDRGLSSGANVLTF. CDR3 coding DNA: TGTGCCAGCAGTTCCTCGGACAGGGGGCTCAGCTCTGGGGCCAACGTCCTGACTTTC.

This clonotype was picked up a small number of times. This chain links TRBV2 with TRBJ2-3; TRBD1 aligns across 7 bases. J lost 4 bases, V lost 6 bases, and 4 bases had no gene match. Germline loops: CDR1 SNHLY, CDR2 FYNNEI. The length of the CDR3 is 13 residues. As DNA, the CDR3 is TGTGCCAGCAGCGGACAGGCGGCAGATACGCAGTATTTT. Encoded protein: CASSGQAADTQYF.